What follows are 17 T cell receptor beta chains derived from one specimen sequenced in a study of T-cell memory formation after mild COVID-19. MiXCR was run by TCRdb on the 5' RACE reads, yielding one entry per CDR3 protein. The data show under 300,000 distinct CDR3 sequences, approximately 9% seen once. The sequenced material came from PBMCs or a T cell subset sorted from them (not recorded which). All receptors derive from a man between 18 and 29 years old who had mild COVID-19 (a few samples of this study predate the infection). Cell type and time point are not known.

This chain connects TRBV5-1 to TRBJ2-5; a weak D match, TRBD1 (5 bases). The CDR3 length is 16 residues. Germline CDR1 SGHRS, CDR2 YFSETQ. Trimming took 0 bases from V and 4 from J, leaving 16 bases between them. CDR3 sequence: CASSLAQGGFGETQYF. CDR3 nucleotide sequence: TGCGCCAGCAGCTTGGCTCAGGGTGGGTTTGGAGAGACCCAGTACTTC.

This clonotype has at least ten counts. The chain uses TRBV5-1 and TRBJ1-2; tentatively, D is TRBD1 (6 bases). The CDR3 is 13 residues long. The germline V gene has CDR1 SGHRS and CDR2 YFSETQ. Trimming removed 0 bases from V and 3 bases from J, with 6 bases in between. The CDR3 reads CASSLDRDYGYTF. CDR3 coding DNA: TGCGCCAGCAGCTTGGACAGGGACTATGGCTACACCTTC.

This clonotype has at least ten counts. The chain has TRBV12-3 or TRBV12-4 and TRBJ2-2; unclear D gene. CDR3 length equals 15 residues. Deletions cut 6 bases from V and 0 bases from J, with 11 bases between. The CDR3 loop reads CASRTGFPNTGELFF. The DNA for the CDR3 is TGTGCCAGCAGGACCGGGTTCCCGAACACCGGGGAGCTGTTTTTT.

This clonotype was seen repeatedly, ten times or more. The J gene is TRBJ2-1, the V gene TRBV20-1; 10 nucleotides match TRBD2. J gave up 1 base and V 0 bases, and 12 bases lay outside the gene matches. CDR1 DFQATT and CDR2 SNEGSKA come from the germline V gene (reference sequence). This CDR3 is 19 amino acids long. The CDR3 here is CSARDLNPSGGSSYNEQFF. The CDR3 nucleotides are TGCAGTGCTAGAGATCTAAACCCTAGCGGGGGTTCGTCCTACAATGAGCAGTTCTTC.

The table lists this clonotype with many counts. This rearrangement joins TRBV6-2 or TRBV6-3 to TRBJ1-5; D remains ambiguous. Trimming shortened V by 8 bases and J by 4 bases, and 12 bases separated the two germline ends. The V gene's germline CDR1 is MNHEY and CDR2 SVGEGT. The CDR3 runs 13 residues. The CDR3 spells CASRAGLNQPQHF. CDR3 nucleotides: TGTGCCAGCCGGGCGGGATTGAATCAGCCCCAGCATTTT.

The chain's CDR3 is CASSADRGNTIYF. In DNA, the CDR3 is TGTGCCAGCAGCGCTGACAGGGGAAACACCATATATTTT. V and J are TRBV9 and TRBJ1-3; a weak D match, TRBD1 (6 bases). This CDR3 contains 13 residues. Germline CDR1 and CDR2: SGDLS and YYNGEE. V lost 3 bases, J lost 4 bases, and 8 bases lay in between.

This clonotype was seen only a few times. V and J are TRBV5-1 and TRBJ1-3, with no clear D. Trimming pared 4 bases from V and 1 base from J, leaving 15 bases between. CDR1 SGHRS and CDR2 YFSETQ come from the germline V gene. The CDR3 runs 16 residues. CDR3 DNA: TGCGCCAGCAGCCCGGTTATCGGCTTTTCTGGAAACACCATATATTTT. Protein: CASSPVIGFSGNTIYF.

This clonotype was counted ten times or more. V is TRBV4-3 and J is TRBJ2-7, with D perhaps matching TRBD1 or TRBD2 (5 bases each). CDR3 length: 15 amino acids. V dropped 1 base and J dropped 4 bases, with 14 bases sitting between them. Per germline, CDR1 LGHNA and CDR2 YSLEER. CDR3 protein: CASSQVPGALYEQYF. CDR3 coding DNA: TGCGCCAGCAGCCAAGTGCCCGGGGCATTGTACGAGCAGTACTTC.

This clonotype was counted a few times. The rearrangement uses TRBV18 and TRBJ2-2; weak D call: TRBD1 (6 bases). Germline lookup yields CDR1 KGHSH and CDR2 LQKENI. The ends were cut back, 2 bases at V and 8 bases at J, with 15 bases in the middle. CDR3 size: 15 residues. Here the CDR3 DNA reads TGTGCCAGCTCACCAGTCACAGGGATGTCGGGGGAGCTGTTTTTT. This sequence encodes CASSPVTGMSGELFF. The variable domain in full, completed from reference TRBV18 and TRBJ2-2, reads NAGVMQNPRHLVRRRGQEARLRCSPMKGHSHVYWYRQLPEEGLKFMVYLQKENIIDESGMPKERFSAEFPKEGPSILRIQQVVRGDSAAYFCASSPVTGMSGELFFGEGSRLTVL.

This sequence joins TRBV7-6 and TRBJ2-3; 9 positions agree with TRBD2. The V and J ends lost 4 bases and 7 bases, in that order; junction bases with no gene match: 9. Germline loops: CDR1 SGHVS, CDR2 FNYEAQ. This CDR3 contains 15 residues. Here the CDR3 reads CASSSLAGGFNTQYF. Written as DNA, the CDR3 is TGTGCCAGCAGCTCCCTGGCGGGGGGGTTCAATACGCAGTATTTT.

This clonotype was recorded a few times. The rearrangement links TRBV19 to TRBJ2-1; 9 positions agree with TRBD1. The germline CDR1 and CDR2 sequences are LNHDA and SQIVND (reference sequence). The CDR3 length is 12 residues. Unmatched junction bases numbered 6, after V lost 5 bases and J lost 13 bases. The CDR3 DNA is TGTGCCAGTAGTTACCCGGGACAGGGACAGTTCTTC. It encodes CASSYPGQGQFF.

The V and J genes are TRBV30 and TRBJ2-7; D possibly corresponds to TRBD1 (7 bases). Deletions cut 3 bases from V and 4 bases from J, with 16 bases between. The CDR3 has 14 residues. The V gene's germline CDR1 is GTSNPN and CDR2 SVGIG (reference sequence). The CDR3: CAWRGAGGFYEQYF. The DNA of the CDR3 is TGTGCCTGGAGGGGGGCAGGGGGGTTTTACGAGCAGTACTTC.

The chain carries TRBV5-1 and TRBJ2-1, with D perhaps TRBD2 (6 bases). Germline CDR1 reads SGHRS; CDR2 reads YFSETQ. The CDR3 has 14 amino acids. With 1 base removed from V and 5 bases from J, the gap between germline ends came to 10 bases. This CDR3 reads CASSLSGRNNEQFF. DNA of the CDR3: TGCGCCAGCAGCTTGTCGGGGAGGAACAATGAGCAGTTCTTC.

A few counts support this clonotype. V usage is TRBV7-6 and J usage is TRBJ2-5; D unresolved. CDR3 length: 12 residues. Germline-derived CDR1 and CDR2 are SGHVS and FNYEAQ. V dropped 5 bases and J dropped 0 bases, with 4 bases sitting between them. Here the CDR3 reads CASSINQETQYF. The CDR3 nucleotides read TGTGCCAGCAGCATAAACCAAGAGACCCAGTACTTC.

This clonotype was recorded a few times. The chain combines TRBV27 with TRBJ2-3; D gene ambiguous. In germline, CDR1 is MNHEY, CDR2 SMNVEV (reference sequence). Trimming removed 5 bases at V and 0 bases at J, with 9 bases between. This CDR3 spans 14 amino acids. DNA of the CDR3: TGTGCCAGCAGTCCAGCGCCTAGCACAGATACGCAGTATTTT. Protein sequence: CASSPAPSTDTQYF.

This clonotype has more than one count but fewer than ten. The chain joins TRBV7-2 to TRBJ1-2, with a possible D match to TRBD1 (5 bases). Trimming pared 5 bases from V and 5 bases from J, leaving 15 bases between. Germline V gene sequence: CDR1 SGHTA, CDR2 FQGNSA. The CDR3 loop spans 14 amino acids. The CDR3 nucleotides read TGTGCCAGCAGCACCCCCGGGACGGAATATGGCTACACCTTC. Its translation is CASSTPGTEYGYTF. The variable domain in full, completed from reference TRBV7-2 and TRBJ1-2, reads GAGVSQSPSNKVTEKGKDVELRCDPISGHTALYWYRQSLGQGLEFLIYFQGNSAPDKSGLPSDRFSAERTGGSVSTLTIQRTQQEDSAVYLCASSTPGTEYGYTFGSGTRLTVV.

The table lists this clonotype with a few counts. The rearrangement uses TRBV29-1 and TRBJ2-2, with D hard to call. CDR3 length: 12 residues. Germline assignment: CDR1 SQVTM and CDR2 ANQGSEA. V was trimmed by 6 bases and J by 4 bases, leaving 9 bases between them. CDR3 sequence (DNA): TGCAGCGTCGCGGTGGGCACCGGGGAGCTGTTTTTT. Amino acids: CSVAVGTGELFF.